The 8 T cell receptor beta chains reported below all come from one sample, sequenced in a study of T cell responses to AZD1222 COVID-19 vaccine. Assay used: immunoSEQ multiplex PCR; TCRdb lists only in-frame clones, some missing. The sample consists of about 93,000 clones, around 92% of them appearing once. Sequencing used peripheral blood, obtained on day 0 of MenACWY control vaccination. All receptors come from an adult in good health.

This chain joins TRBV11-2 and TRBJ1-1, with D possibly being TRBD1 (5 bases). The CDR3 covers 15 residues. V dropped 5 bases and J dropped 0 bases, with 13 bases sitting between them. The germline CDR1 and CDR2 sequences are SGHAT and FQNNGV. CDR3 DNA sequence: TGTGCCAGCAGCACAGGAGGAGGGCTGAACACTGAAGCTTTCTTT. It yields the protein CASSTGGGLNTEAFF.

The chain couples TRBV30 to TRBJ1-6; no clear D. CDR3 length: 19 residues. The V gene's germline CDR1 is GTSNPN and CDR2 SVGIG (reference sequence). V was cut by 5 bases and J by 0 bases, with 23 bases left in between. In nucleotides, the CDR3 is TGTGCCTGGGAGGACGGGATAAGGTGGAGGGCCTCCTATAATTCACCCCTCCACTTT. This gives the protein CAWEDGIRWRASYNSPLHF.

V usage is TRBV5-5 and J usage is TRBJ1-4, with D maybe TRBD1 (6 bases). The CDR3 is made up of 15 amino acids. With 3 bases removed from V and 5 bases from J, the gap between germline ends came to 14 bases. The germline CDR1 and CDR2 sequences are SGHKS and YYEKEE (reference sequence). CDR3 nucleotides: TGTGCCAGCAGCTCCCTACAGGGTAGAAATGAAAAACTGTTTTTT. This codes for CASSSLQGRNEKLFF.

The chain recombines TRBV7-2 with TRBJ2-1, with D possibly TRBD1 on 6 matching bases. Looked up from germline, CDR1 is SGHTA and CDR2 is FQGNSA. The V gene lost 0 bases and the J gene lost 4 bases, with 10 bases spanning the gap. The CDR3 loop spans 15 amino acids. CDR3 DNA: TGTGCCAGCAGCTTAGCATGGGGGCGATACAATGAGCAGTTCTTC. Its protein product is CASSLAWGRYNEQFF.

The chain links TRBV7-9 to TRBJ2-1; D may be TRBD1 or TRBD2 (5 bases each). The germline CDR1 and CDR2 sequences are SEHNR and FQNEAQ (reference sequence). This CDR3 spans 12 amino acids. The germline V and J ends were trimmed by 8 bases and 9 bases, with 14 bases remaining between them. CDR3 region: CASYRGVGEQFF. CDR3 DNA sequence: TGTGCCAGCTATAGAGGGGTAGGTGAGCAGTTCTTC.

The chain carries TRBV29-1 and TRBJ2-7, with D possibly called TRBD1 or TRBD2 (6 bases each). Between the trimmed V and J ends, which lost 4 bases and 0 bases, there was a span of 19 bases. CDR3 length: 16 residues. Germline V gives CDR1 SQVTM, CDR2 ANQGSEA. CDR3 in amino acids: CSVVGGRQTLSYEQYF. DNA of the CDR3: TGCAGCGTTGTCGGGGGCCGACAGACTCTCTCCTACGAGCAGTACTTC.

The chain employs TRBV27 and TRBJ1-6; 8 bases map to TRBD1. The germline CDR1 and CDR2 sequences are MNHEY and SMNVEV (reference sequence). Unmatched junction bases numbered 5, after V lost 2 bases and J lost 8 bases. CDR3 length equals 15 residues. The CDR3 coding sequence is TGTGCCAGCAGTTTAAGGACAGGGAGGGATTCACCCCTCCACTTT. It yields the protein CASSLRTGRDSPLHF.

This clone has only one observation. CDR3 residues: CASSSPGDQQPQHF. CDR3 DNA: TGTGCCAGCAGCTCCCCAGGGGATCAACAGCCCCAGCATTTT. The chain uses TRBV7-9 and TRBJ1-5, with D possibly matching TRBD1 (6 bases). The CDR3 has 14 amino acids. Trimming shortened V by 4 bases and J by 7 bases, and 14 bases separated the two germline ends. Looked up from germline, CDR1 is SEHNR and CDR2 is FQNEAQ (reference sequence).